Listed here are 20 T cell receptor beta chains from one sample, sequenced in a study of blood T cell repertoires in COVID-19. Data came from immunoSEQ multiplex PCR; TCRdb stores just in-frame clones and leaves some out. The sample shows about 250,000 clones, 80% to 90% of them seen only once. The source material was PBMCs or T cells enriched from blood (not recorded which). These receptors were collected from a woman in her 40s who had been exposed to COVID-19.

This clone appeared a single time. V is TRBV5-1 and J is TRBJ2-7, with 7 bases that match TRBD1. The V gene's germline CDR1 is SGHRS and CDR2 YFSETQ. This CDR3 is built from 14 residues. The CDR3 region has the DNA TGTGCCAGCAGCTTAGGGACAGTACCCTACGAGCAGTACGTC. Translated, it gives CASSLGTVPYEQYV.

The gene calls are TRBV19 and TRBJ2-2; possible D gene TRBD2, 6 bases. V lost 5 bases to trimming and J lost 2 bases, with 12 bases between them. The CDR3 length is 15 residues. Per germline, CDR1 LNHDA and CDR2 SQIVND (reference sequence). The CDR3 loop is CASSSKGTNTGELFF. The CDR3 DNA is TGTGCCAGTAGTTCGAAGGGGACTAACACCGGGGAGCTGTTTTTT.

This clone was seen more than once but under ten times. J is TRBJ1-5 and V is TRBV12-3 or TRBV12-4; D is unclear. V lost 1 base, J lost 15 bases, and 10 bases lay in between. The CDR3 sequence is 11 residues long. This CDR3 is CASSLGLFRHF. The CDR3 DNA reads as TGTGCCAGCAGTTTAGGACTCTTCCGGCATTTT.

The V call is TRBV7-9, the J call TRBJ1-2; unclear D gene. V was pared by 10 bases and J by 2 bases, with 17 bases between. The CDR3 runs 14 residues. From germline, CDR1 is SEHNR and CDR2 FQNEAQ (reference sequence). The CDR3 protein is CATQPLPGNYGYTF. In nucleotides, the CDR3 is TGTGCCACCCAACCCTTGCCGGGAAACTATGGCTACACCTTC.

Comment on this clone: The junction shows a germline mismatch at one end, possibly a read error. V usage is TRBV5-1 and J usage is TRBJ1-2; 7 bases are a match to TRBD1. The length of the CDR3 is 14 residues. In germline, CDR1 is SGHRS, CDR2 YFSETQ. CDR3 in DNA: TGTGCCAGCAGCTTGGGGGGCGACAGGGATGGCTACACCTTC. Its protein product is CASSLGGDRDGYTF.

This clone was seen more than once but under ten times. The V call is TRBV9, the J call TRBJ2-3; D is undetermined. The V end lost 3 bases, the J end lost 4 bases, and 12 bases lay between the germline ends. This CDR3 region has 14 residues. Germline CDR1 is SGDLS and CDR2 is YYNGEE. CDR3 region: CASSGSDGPDTQYF. DNA of the CDR3: TGTGCCAGCAGCGGCTCAGATGGTCCAGATACGCAGTATTTT.

The genes are TRBV28 and TRBJ1-1, with a possible D match to TRBD1 (6 bases). Trimming cost V 7 bases and J 4 bases, with 10 bases left between them. This CDR3 has 12 amino acids. Per the germline V gene, CDR1 is MDHEN and CDR2 is SYDVKM. The CDR3 here is CASKQGVTEAFF. In DNA, the CDR3 is TGTGCCAGCAAACAGGGAGTCACTGAAGCTTTCTTT.

The chain has TRBV19 and TRBJ1-5, with D maybe TRBD1 (6 bases). The V end was cut by 5 bases, the J end by 5 bases, with 19 bases between. Per germline, CDR1 LNHDA and CDR2 SQIVND (reference sequence). The CDR3 covers 16 residues. CDR3 loop: CASSFFRGKGDQPQHF. In DNA, the CDR3 is TGTGCCAGTAGTTTTTTCAGAGGGAAGGGGGATCAGCCCCAGCATTTT. Full variable domain (remainder filled in from reference TRBV19 and TRBJ1-5): DGGITQSPKYLFRKEGQNVTLSCEQNLNHDAMYWYRQDPGQGLRLIYYSQIVNDFQKGDIAEGYSVSREKKESFPLTVTSAQKNPTAFYLCASSFFRGKGDQPQHFGDGTRLSIL.

The V gene is TRBV6-2 or TRBV6-3, the J gene TRBJ2-3; 7 nucleotides match TRBD1. This CDR3 spans 15 amino acids. Per germline, CDR1 MNHEY and CDR2 SVGEGT. Losses at the gene ends were 4 bases for V and 2 bases for J; bases not matched to a gene: 6. CDR3 sequence reads: CASSSLGQATDTQYF. CDR3 bases: TGTGCCAGCAGTTCCCTCGGACAGGCCACAGATACGCAGTATTTT.

This clone was recorded at least ten times. The chain joins TRBV7-9 to TRBJ2-3, with TRBD1 matching over 7 bases. J was trimmed by 5 bases and V by 5 bases; bases with no gene match: 13. The CDR3 covers 16 residues. Germline lookup yields CDR1 SEHNR and CDR2 FQNEAQ (reference sequence). The CDR3 DNA is TGTGCCAGCAGCCTCGAGTTGACAGGGAGTAAAGATACGCAGTATTTT. This translates into CASSLELTGSKDTQYF. Full variable domain (outside the CDR3, taken from reference TRBV7-9 and TRBJ2-3): DTGVSQNPRHKITKRGQNVTFRCDPISEHNRLYWYRQTLGQGPEFLTYFQNEAQLEKSRLLSDRFSAERPKGSFSTLEIQRTEQGDSAMYLCASSLELTGSKDTQYFGPGTRLTVL.

The V gene is TRBV5-1, the J gene TRBJ1-2, with 9 bases that match TRBD1. There are 20 residues in the CDR3. V dropped 3 bases and J dropped 0; count of bases not matched to a gene: 18. In germline, CDR1 is SGHRS, CDR2 YFSETQ. CDR3 coding DNA: TGCGCCAGCAGCTCGGGGTTGCGAGAGTTCGGGACAGGGACTAACTATGGCTACACCTTC. It yields the protein CASSSGLREFGTGTNYGYTF.

The chain combines TRBV3-1 (or the pseudogene TRBV3-2) with TRBJ1-1; D might be TRBD1 (6 bases). Between the trimmed V and J ends, which lost 3 bases and 6 bases, there was a span of 11 bases. The germline V gene has CDR1 LGHDT and CDR2 YNNKEL (reference sequence). This CDR3 is 13 amino acids long. CDR3: CASSQSGVAEAFF. The CDR3 DNA reads as TGTGCCAGCAGCCAGTCAGGGGTGGCTGAAGCTTTCTTT.

On this clone itself: At the DNA level, this CDR3 is encoded by other sequences in the same sample as well. This chain uses TRBV18 with TRBJ2-7; 7 nucleotides align to TRBD1. J gave up 2 bases and V 6 bases, and 7 bases lay outside the gene matches. Looked up from germline, CDR1 is KGHSH and CDR2 is LQKENI. This CDR3 comprises 14 residues. The CDR3, as DNA: TGTGCCAGCTCGCCTCGACAGGGTACCTACGAGCAGTACGTC. It specifies CASSPRQGTYEQYV.

The chain couples TRBV29-1 to TRBJ2-6; maybe TRBD2 (5 bases). The CDR3 totals 14 residues. Looked up from germline, CDR1 is SQVTM and CDR2 is ANQGSEA. The V end was cut by 4 bases, the J end by 0 bases, with 7 bases between. CDR3 residues: CSVGDYSGANVLTF. CDR3 in DNA: TGCAGCGTTGGCGACTACTCTGGGGCCAACGTCCTGACTTTC.

V and J are TRBV19 and TRBJ2-5; D call uncertain. Germline CDR1 reads LNHDA; CDR2 reads SQIVND (reference sequence). The germline V and J ends were trimmed by 1 base and 1 base, with 4 bases remaining between them. The CDR3 spans 13 residues. The CDR3 spells CASSIAVQETQYF. The CDR3 nucleotides read TGTGCCAGTAGTATAGCGGTCCAAGAGACCCAGTACTTC.

This chain connects TRBV9 to TRBJ1-4, with 9 bases lining up with TRBD1. This CDR3 has 15 residues. V dropped 3 bases and J dropped 5; count of bases not matched to a gene: 5. Germline-derived CDR1 and CDR2 are SGDLS and YYNGEE. CDR3 nucleotide sequence: TGTGCCAGCAGCGGGACAGGGGCCTTGAATGAAAAACTGTTTTTT. Translated: CASSGTGALNEKLFF. The full variable domain, rest sourced from reference TRBV9 and TRBJ1-4, is DSGVTQTPKHLITATGQRVTLRCSPRSGDLSVYWYQQSLDQGLQFLIQYYNGEERAKGNILERFSAQQFPDLHSELNLSSLELGDSALYFCASSGTGALNEKLFFGSGTQLSVL.

This rearrangement joins TRBV6-1 to TRBJ2-3; TRBD2 matches 8 bases. This CDR3 region has 17 residues. The V and J ends lost 3 bases and 4 bases, in that order; junction bases with no gene match: 12. Germline loops: CDR1 MNHNS, CDR2 SASEGT. The CDR3 DNA sequence: TGTGCCAGCAGTGATAATATTGGTAGCGGGGCCTCAGATACGCAGTATTTT. This encodes CASSDNIGSGASDTQYF.

This chain links TRBV27 with TRBJ1-1, with 9 bases matching TRBD1. V gave up 5 bases and J gave up 6 bases; unmatched junction bases: 4. The germline V gene has CDR1 MNHEY and CDR2 SMNVEV (reference sequence). CDR3 length: 13 amino acids. CDR3 loop: CASSGQGSPEAFF. The CDR3 DNA reads as TGTGCCAGCAGTGGACAGGGGTCACCTGAAGCTTTCTTT.

The rearrangement uses TRBV6-5 and TRBJ1-5, with D perhaps TRBD1 (6 bases). Trimming took 5 bases from V and 2 from J, leaving 7 bases between them. Germline V gene sequence: CDR1 MNHEY, CDR2 SVGAGI. The CDR3 length is 13 residues. CDR3 in amino acids: CASSRQGNQPQHF. The CDR3 DNA reads TGTGCCAGCAGTAGACAGGGCAATCAGCCCCAGCATTTT.

This chain joins TRBV4-2 and TRBJ1-5, with unresolved D. The germline V and J ends were trimmed by 4 bases and 3 bases, with 16 bases remaining between them. From germline, CDR1 is LGHNA and CDR2 YNFKEQ. This CDR3 has 16 residues. CDR3 in amino acids: CASSPSTGKTNQPQHF. CDR3 coding DNA: TGTGCCAGCAGCCCCTCGACTGGTAAAACCAATCAGCCCCAGCATTTT.